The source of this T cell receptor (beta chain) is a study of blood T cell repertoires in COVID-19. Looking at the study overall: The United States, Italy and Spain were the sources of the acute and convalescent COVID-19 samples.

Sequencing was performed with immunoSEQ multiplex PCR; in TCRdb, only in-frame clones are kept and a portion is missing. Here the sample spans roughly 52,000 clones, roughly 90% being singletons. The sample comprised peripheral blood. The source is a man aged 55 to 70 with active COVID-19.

DNA of the CDR3: TGTGCCAGCAGCGTAACACCTAGCAATCAGCCCCAGCATTTT. This sequence encodes CASSVTPSNQPQHF. This chain links TRBV9 with TRBJ1-5; unclear D gene. Germline CDR1 is SGDLS and CDR2 is YYNGEE. Trimming pared 1 base from V and 0 bases from J, leaving 5 bases between. This CDR3 has 14 amino acids.